The 23 T cell receptor beta chains presented below share a single source sample, sequenced in a study of blood T cell repertoires in COVID-19. TCRdb keeps only in-frame clones here, not all; method: immunoSEQ multiplex PCR. The data hold 250,000 to 300,000 clones, with about 87% observed a single time. Sequencing was carried out using peripheral blood. Receptors originate from a woman aged 50 to 60 with COVID-19, enrolled during active disease.

The chain carries TRBV5-1 and TRBJ1-6; D call uncertain. This CDR3 spans 14 amino acids. Germline V gene lookup returns CDR1 SGHRS and CDR2 YFSETQ. The germline V and J ends were trimmed by 0 bases and 10 bases, with 11 bases remaining between them. The CDR3 nucleotides read TGCGCCAGCAGCTTGGGACACGCCGAATCACCCCTCCACTTT. It encodes CASSLGHAESPLHF.

This clone was observed once. V is TRBV4-3 and J is TRBJ1-5, with 8 bases fitting TRBD1. The germline V gene encodes CDR1 LGHNA and CDR2 YSLEER. The CDR3 sequence is 16 residues long. After removal of 2 bases from V and 2 bases from J, the junction contained 5 bases not matched to a gene. Here the CDR3 reads CASSQIVTGGNQPQHF. The CDR3 bases are TGCGCCAGCAGCCAAATAGTGACAGGGGGCAATCAGCCCCAGCATTTT.

J is TRBJ2-7 and V is TRBV7-2, with D perhaps TRBD1 (8 bases). Trimming removed 2 bases from V and 7 bases from J, with 12 bases in between. Germline values: CDR1 SGHTA, CDR2 FQGNSA. The CDR3 extends over 13 amino acids. The DNA for the CDR3 is TGTGCCAGCAGCTTATTACAGGGGGGGGAGCAGTACTTC. Protein sequence: CASSLLQGGEQYF.

About this clone: Germline and junction disagree at one end, which may indicate a read error. V is TRBV23-1 and J is TRBJ2-2; D gene unclear. TRBV23-1 is labeled an ORF, and its function is uncertain. The CDR3 loop spans 20 amino acids. The CDR3 nucleotides read TGCGCCAGCAGTCAATCAAACTTTGTTGGGCGCGAACCGAAGACCGGGGAGCTGTTTTTT. Translating it yields CASSQSNFVGREPKTGELFF.

The chain joins TRBV30 to TRBJ1-2; D remains unclear. V was pared by 0 bases and J by 7 bases, with 12 bases between. This CDR3 contains 13 residues. CDR1 GTSNPN and CDR2 SVGIG come from the germline V gene (reference sequence). CDR3 sequence reads: CAWSVLSPSGYTF. The CDR3, as DNA: TGTGCCTGGAGTGTACTCTCCCCGAGTGGCTACACCTTC.

This sequence joins TRBV6-5 and TRBJ2-7; D possibly corresponds to TRBD1 (5 bases). With 5 bases removed from V and 6 bases from J, the gap between germline ends came to 17 bases. The CDR3 runs to 14 residues. Germline CDR1 MNHEY, CDR2 SVGAGI. The CDR3 sequence: CASSIGAAVAEQYF. As DNA, the CDR3 is TGTGCCAGCAGTATAGGGGCGGCAGTAGCCGAGCAGTACTTC.

In DNA, the CDR3 is TGTGCCAGCAGCCCAAGGGGGCGGGCAACCTACGAGCAGTACTTC. It translates to CASSPRGRATYEQYF. The chain is built from TRBV7-2 and TRBJ2-7; 7 bases are a match to TRBD1. V dropped 5 bases and J dropped 2; count of bases not matched to a gene: 9. This CDR3 is 15 amino acids long. Germline V gene data show CDR1 as SGHTA and CDR2 as FQGNSA.

This sequence joins TRBV7-9 and TRBJ1-1, with TRBD1 matching 11 bases. The germline gives CDR1 SEHNR, CDR2 FQNEAQ (reference sequence). The CDR3 has 16 amino acids. V lost 1 base and J lost 1; bases outside the gene matches: 2. Written as DNA, the CDR3 is TGTGCCAGCAGCTTAGGGGACAGGGGGAAGAACACTGAAGCTTTCTTT. Protein: CASSLGDRGKNTEAFF.

The chain links TRBV4-1 to TRBJ1-4, with 8 bases lining up with TRBD1. Unmatched junction bases numbered 12, after V lost 4 bases and J lost 11 bases. Germline V gene data show CDR1 as MGHRA and CDR2 as YSYEKL. This CDR3 has 15 amino acids. The CDR3 here is CASSPMDRELRKLFF. The CDR3 DNA sequence: TGCGCCAGCAGCCCCATGGACAGGGAATTGCGGAAACTGTTTTTT.

This chain uses TRBV2 with TRBJ1-1; 10 bases are shared with TRBD1. Germline V CDR1 and CDR2: SNHLY, FYNNEI. CDR3 size: 15 residues. Trimming at V came to 6 bases and at J to 1 base, leaving 5 bases not matched to a gene. This CDR3 is CASSRDRGSNTEAFF. The CDR3, as DNA: TGTGCCAGCAGCCGGGACAGGGGATCGAACACTGAAGCTTTCTTT.

This clone was observed many times. The rearrangement uses TRBV6-4 and TRBJ2-1; 9 bases agree with TRBD1. Looked up from germline, CDR1 is MRHNA and CDR2 is SNTAGT. The V and J ends lost 3 bases and 1 base, in that order; junction bases with no gene match: 1. The CDR3 has 15 amino acids. CDR3 DNA sequence: TGTGCCAGCAGTGAAGGGACAGGGTCCTACAATGAGCAGTTCTTC. Its protein is CASSEGTGSYNEQFF.

The CDR3 coding sequence is TGTGCCTGGAGTAATAGACTCGGAACCGGGGAGCTGTTTTTT. This codes for CAWSNRLGTGELFF. The V gene is TRBV30, the J gene TRBJ2-2; D gene unclear. V lost 2 bases, J lost 5 bases, and 12 bases lay in between. CDR1 and CDR2 (germline): GTSNPN, SVGIG (reference sequence). The CDR3 contains 14 residues. Variable domain in full (rest from reference TRBV30 and TRBJ2-2): SQTIHQWPATLVQPVGSPLSLECTVEGTSNPNLYWYRQAAGRGLQLLFYSVGIGQISSEVPQNLSASRPQDRQFILSSKKLLLSDSGFYLCAWSNRLGTGELFFGEGSRLTVL.

This clone appeared a few times. The chain carries TRBV4-2 and TRBJ2-2, with unresolved D. Germline loops: CDR1 LGHNA, CDR2 YNFKEQ. V lost 6 bases to trimming and J lost 2 bases, with 13 bases between them. This CDR3 is built from 15 residues. In DNA form, the CDR3 reads TGTGCCAGCAGTCCCGCACATTCAAACACCGGGGAGCTGTTTTTT. Its translation: CASSPAHSNTGELFF.

The DNA for the CDR3 is TGTGCCAGTAGTAGCCGGACTAGCGGGAGTTTGGAGCTGTTTTTT. The encoded protein is CASSSRTSGSLELFF. J is TRBJ2-2 and V is TRBV19, with 13 bases lining up with TRBD2. The V gene's germline CDR1 is LNHDA and CDR2 SQIVND (reference sequence). V lost 4 bases to trimming and J lost 10 bases; unmatched junction nucleotides: 6. This CDR3 spans 15 amino acids. The variable domain in full, with the rest retrieved from reference TRBV19 and TRBJ2-2, is DGGITQSPKYLFRKEGQNVTLSCEQNLNHDAMYWYRQDPGQGLRLIYYSQIVNDFQKGDIAEGYSVSREKKESFPLTVTSAQKNPTAFYLCASSSRTSGSLELFFGEGSRLTVL.

The chain joins TRBV5-8 to TRBJ1-2; 8 bases align to TRBD1. This CDR3 is built from 14 residues. The germline V gene has CDR1 SGHTS and CDR2 YDEGEE. V shed 4 bases and J 8 bases; nucleotides not matched to a gene: 10. The CDR3 is CASSPGQGARGYTF. CDR3 sequence (DNA): TGTGCCAGCAGCCCAGGGCAGGGGGCGCGGGGCTACACCTTC. Using reference TRBV5-8 and TRBJ1-2 for the parts outside the CDR3, the full variable domain is EAGVTQSPTHLIKTRGQQATLRCSPISGHTSVYWYQQALGLGLQFLLWYDEGEERNRGNFPPRFSGRQFPNYSSELNVNALELEDSALYLCASSPGQGARGYTFGSGTRLTVV.

The chain couples TRBV30 to TRBJ1-4; TRBD1 agrees at 7 bases. Germline V gene data show CDR1 as GTSNPN and CDR2 as SVGIG (reference sequence). The CDR3 runs to 16 residues. With 1 base clipped from V and 5 bases from J, the junction kept 10 bases outside the gene matches. CDR3 loop: CAWSEGQAARNEKLFF. Written as DNA, the CDR3 is TGTGCCTGGAGTGAAGGACAGGCCGCAAGGAATGAAAAACTGTTTTTT.

The chain combines TRBV30 with TRBJ2-7; TRBD1 matches at 7 bases. Germline V gene sequence: CDR1 GTSNPN, CDR2 SVGIG (reference sequence). The CDR3 consists of 13 residues. V lost 0 bases and J lost 3; bases outside the gene matches: 2. The CDR3 nucleotides are TGTGCCTGGAGTGTGGCAGGGGGCTACGAGCAGTACTTC. The encoded protein is CAWSVAGGYEQYF. Full variable domain (rest looked up from reference TRBV30 and TRBJ2-7): SQTIHQWPATLVQPVGSPLSLECTVEGTSNPNLYWYRQAAGRGLQLLFYSVGIGQISSEVPQNLSASRPQDRQFILSSKKLLLSDSGFYLCAWSVAGGYEQYFGPGTRLTVT.

The chain couples TRBV28 to TRBJ1-6; D uncertain. The germline V gene has CDR1 MDHEN and CDR2 SYDVKM. V dropped 2 bases and J dropped 7 bases, with 3 bases sitting between them. This CDR3 region has 12 residues. The DNA for the CDR3 is TGTGCCAGCAGTTTAGAGAATTCACCCCTCCACTTT. It codes for CASSLENSPLHF.

This sequence joins TRBV27 and TRBJ1-5; 9 bases agree with TRBD1. This CDR3 contains 14 residues. V gave up 6 bases and J gave up 2 bases; unmatched junction bases: 2. CDR1 is MNHEY and CDR2 is SMNVEV in the germline V gene (reference sequence). In DNA form, the CDR3 reads TGTGCCAGCAGCCGGACAGGGGGCAATCAGCCCCAGCATTTT. The encoded protein is CASSRTGGNQPQHF.

The chain carries TRBV27 and TRBJ2-7; TRBD2 is a possible D gene (5 bases). V gave up 6 bases and J gave up 6 bases, with 15 bases separating them. There are 13 residues in the CDR3. CDR1 MNHEY and CDR2 SMNVEV come from the germline V gene (reference sequence). CDR3 bases: TGTGCCAGCAGGAGGGCCGTCTATGCCGAGCAGTACTTC. It encodes CASRRAVYAEQYF.

The chain carries TRBV30 and TRBJ1-3; TRBD1 might be the D (5 bases). The ends were cut back, 2 bases at V and 5 bases at J, with 10 bases in the middle. Germline V gene sequence: CDR1 GTSNPN, CDR2 SVGIG (reference sequence). The CDR3 length is 13 residues. CDR3 in amino acids: CAWSLGGRNTIYF. Written as DNA, the CDR3 is TGTGCCTGGAGTCTTGGGGGGAGAAACACCATATATTTT.

This chain connects TRBV6-5 to TRBJ2-7; D may be TRBD1 (6 bases). V was pared by 6 bases and J by 3 bases, with 18 bases between. In germline, CDR1 is MNHEY, CDR2 SVGAGI. The CDR3 spans 15 residues. In DNA form, the CDR3 reads TGTGCCAGCAGCAAAGACCGACAGGTTAACTACGAGCAGTACTTC. It translates to CASSKDRQVNYEQYF.

The chain is built from TRBV5-1 and TRBJ2-7; TRBD1 aligns across 9 bases. The germline V gene has CDR1 SGHRS and CDR2 YFSETQ. The CDR3 is 19 amino acids. The trim removed 4 bases at V and 4 bases at J, leaving 21 bases unmatched. The DNA for the CDR3 is TGCGCCAGCAGCGGAACGGACAGGGGATTCGGCCCTTTTCTGTACGAGCAGTACTTC. Residues: CASSGTDRGFGPFLYEQYF. The full variable domain, its missing parts supplied by reference TRBV5-1 and TRBJ2-7, is KAGVTQTPRYLIKTRGQQVTLSCSPISGHRSVSWYQQTPGQGLQFLFEYFSETQRNKGNFPGRFSGRQFSNSRSEMNVSTLELGDSALYLCASSGTDRGFGPFLYEQYFGPGTRLTVT.